A selection of T cell receptor beta chains follows, all from one sample in a study of T cells in Graves' hyperthyroidism and ophthalmopathy. MiXCR, applied by TCRdb to the multiplex PCR reads, yields one record per CDR3 protein. The sample gives 450,000 to 550,000 distinct CDR3 sequences, around a quarter of which show up once; approximately 10% is in the top ten. Material for sequencing was blood. These receptors all come from a young woman with Graves' ophthalmopathy. Both conserved end residues are part of each CDR3. The D gene is left open where the match is weak. For some rows the clone size is stated as once, few or many, or as a class when expanded; others skip it.

d_call: NA
clone_size: many
j_call: TRBJ1-5
v_call: TRBV20-1
cdr3_aa: CSAKGTGGSQPQHF
cdr3_nt: TGCAGTGCAAAAGGGACCGGGGGAAGTCAGCCCCAGCATTTT

d_call: TRBD2
clone_size: NA
j_call: TRBJ2-7
v_call: TRBV7-2
cdr3_aa: CASSAVGREVYEQYF
cdr3_nt: TGTGCCAGCAGCGCAGTAGGGCGGGAGGTCTACGAGCAGTACTTC

d_call: NA
clone_size: many
j_call: TRBJ1-1
v_call: TRBV7-9
cdr3_aa: CASSLLDLTNTEAFF
cdr3_nt: TGTGCCAGCAGCTTATTGGATCTGACGAACACTGAAGCTTTCTTT

d_call: TRBD2
clone_size: many
j_call: TRBJ2-4
v_call: TRBV27
cdr3_aa: CASEGLAGAPKNIQYF
cdr3_nt: TGTGCCAGCGAGGGACTAGCGGGGGCGCCCAAAAACATTCAGTACTTC

d_call: NA
clone_size: NA
j_call: TRBJ1-2
v_call: TRBV6-1
cdr3_aa: CASSEVRYGYTF
cdr3_nt: TGTGCCAGCAGTGAAGTACGGTATGGCTACACCTTC

d_call: NA
clone_size: NA
j_call: TRBJ2-7
v_call: TRBV9
cdr3_aa: CASSRGSGGGSYEQYF
cdr3_nt: TGTGCCAGCAGCAGAGGTAGCGGAGGGGGGTCCTACGAGCAGTACTTC

d_call: NA
clone_size: many
j_call: TRBJ1-5
v_call: TRBV10-3
cdr3_aa: CAISGELSNQPQHF
cdr3_nt: TGTGCCATCAGTGGTGAGCTTAGCAATCAGCCCCAGCATTTT

d_call: NA
clone_size: many
j_call: TRBJ1-2
v_call: TRBV5-1
cdr3_aa: CASSPGPEGNYGYTF
cdr3_nt: TGCGCCAGCAGCCCTGGTCCAGAGGGTAACTATGGCTACACCTTC

d_call: TRBD1
clone_size: few
j_call: TRBJ1-1
v_call: TRBV6-1
cdr3_aa: CASNEGGLQREAFF
cdr3_nt: TGTGCCAGCAATGAAGGGGGCCTACAGCGTGAAGCTTTCTTT

d_call: NA
clone_size: NA
j_call: TRBJ1-5
v_call: TRBV7-2
cdr3_aa: CASSSWINQPQHF
cdr3_nt: TGTGCCAGCAGCTCCTGGATTAATCAGCCCCAGCATTTT

d_call: NA
clone_size: NA
j_call: TRBJ2-5
v_call: TRBV12-3/TRBV12-4
cdr3_aa: CASSFIRFETQYF
cdr3_nt: TGTGCCAGCAGTTTTATAAGGTTTGAGACCCAGTACTTC

d_call: NA
clone_size: many
j_call: TRBJ1-1
v_call: TRBV11-1
cdr3_aa: CASSPSAGNTEAFF
cdr3_nt: TGTGCCAGCAGCCCGTCGGCGGGCAACACTGAAGCTTTCTTT

d_call: NA
clone_size: few
j_call: TRBJ1-2
v_call: TRBV11-1
cdr3_aa: CASSSDLGGRNYGYTF
cdr3_nt: TGTGCCAGCAGCTCCGACTTGGGGGGGAGGAACTATGGCTACACCTTC

d_call: TRBD1
clone_size: NA
j_call: TRBJ2-7
v_call: TRBV15
cdr3_aa: CATSRDGVRGQGVHEQYF
cdr3_nt: TGTGCCACCAGCAGAGATGGGGTGCGGGGACAGGGGGTCCACGAGCAGTACTTC

d_call: NA
clone_size: NA
j_call: TRBJ1-2
v_call: TRBV4-3
cdr3_aa: CASSQEIGRSISYGYTF
cdr3_nt: TGCGCCAGCAGCCAAGAGATCGGCAGGTCCATCTCATATGGCTACACCTTC

d_call: TRBD1
clone_size: NA
j_call: TRBJ1-3
v_call: TRBV11-2
cdr3_aa: CASSVGKGTGETRNTIYF
cdr3_nt: TGTGCCAGCAGCGTCGGAAAAGGGACAGGGGAAACCCGAAACACCATATATTTT

d_call: NA
clone_size: many
j_call: TRBJ2-7
v_call: TRBV10-3
cdr3_aa: CAISESGFRRYEQYF
cdr3_nt: TGTGCCATCAGTGAGTCGGGTTTTAGACGCTACGAGCAGTACTTC